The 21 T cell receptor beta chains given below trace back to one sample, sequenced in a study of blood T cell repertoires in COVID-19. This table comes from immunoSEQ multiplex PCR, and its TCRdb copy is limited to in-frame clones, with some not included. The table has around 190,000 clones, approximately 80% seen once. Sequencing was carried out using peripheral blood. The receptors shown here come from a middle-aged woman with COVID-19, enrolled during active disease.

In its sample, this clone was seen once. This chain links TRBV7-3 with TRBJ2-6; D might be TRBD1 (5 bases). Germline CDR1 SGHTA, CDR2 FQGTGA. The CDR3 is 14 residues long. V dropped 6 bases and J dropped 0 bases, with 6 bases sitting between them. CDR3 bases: TGTGCCAGCAGGCAGGGCTCTGGGGCCAACGTCCTGACTTTC. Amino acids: CASRQGSGANVLTF.

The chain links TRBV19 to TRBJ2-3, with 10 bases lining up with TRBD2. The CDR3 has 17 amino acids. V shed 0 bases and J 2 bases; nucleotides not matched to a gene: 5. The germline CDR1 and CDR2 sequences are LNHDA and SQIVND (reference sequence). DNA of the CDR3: TGTGCCAGTAGTATAGAACGGACTAGCGGATACACAGATACGCAGTATTTT. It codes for CASSIERTSGYTDTQYF.

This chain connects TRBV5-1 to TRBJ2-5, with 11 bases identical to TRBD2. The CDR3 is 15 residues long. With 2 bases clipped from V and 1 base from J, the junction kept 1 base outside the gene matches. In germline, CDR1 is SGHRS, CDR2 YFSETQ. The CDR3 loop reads CASSFGTSGQETQYF. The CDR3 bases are TGCGCCAGCAGCTTCGGGACTAGCGGCCAAGAGACCCAGTACTTC. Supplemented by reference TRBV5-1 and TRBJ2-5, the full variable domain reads KAGVTQTPRYLIKTRGQQVTLSCSPISGHRSVSWYQQTPGQGLQFLFEYFSETQRNKGNFPGRFSGRQFSNSRSEMNVSTLELGDSALYLCASSFGTSGQETQYFGPGTRLLVL.

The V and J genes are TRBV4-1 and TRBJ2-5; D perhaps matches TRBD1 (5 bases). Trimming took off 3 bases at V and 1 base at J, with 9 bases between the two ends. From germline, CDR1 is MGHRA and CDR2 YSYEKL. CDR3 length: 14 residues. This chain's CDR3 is CASSQHRFQETQYF. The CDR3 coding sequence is TGCGCCAGCAGCCAGCACAGGTTCCAAGAGACCCAGTACTTC.

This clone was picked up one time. CDR3 loop: CASSFLAGKSYEQYF. The CDR3 nucleotides read TGTGCCAGCAGCTTTCTAGCGGGTAAAAGCTACGAGCAGTACTTC. V is TRBV13 and J is TRBJ2-7, with 8 bases that match TRBD2. Looked up from germline, CDR1 is PRHDT and CDR2 is FYEKMQ (reference sequence). The CDR3 is made up of 15 amino acids. V gave up 3 bases and J gave up 3 bases; unmatched junction bases: 7.

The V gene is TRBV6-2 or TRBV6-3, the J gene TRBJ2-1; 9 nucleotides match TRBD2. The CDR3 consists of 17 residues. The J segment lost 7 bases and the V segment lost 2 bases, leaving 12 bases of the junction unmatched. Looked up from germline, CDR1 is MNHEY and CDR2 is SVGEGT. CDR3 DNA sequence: TGTGCCAGCAGTTACGGGATGGGGCTAGCGGGACGGAATGAGCAGTTCTTC. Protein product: CASSYGMGLAGRNEQFF.

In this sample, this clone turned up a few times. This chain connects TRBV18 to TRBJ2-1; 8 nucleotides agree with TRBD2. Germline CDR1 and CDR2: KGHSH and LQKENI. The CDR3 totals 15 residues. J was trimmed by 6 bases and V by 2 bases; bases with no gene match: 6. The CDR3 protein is CASSPGSGRSNEQFF. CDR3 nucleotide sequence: TGTGCCAGCTCACCAGGGAGCGGGAGAAGCAATGAGCAGTTCTTC.

The CDR3 DNA reads as TGTGCCAGTAGTGGCAGGGGGAGCGCCCGCACCTACGAGCAGTACTTC. It yields the protein CASSGRGSARTYEQYF. This chain uses TRBV19 with TRBJ2-7; 7 bases are shared with TRBD1. Losses at the gene ends were 5 bases for V and 2 bases for J; bases not matched to a gene: 12. Germline V gene lookup returns CDR1 LNHDA and CDR2 SQIVND (reference sequence). The CDR3 is 16 residues long. The complete variable domain, with remaining parts taken from reference TRBV19 and TRBJ2-7, reads DGGITQSPKYLFRKEGQNVTLSCEQNLNHDAMYWYRQDPGQGLRLIYYSQIVNDFQKGDIAEGYSVSREKKESFPLTVTSAQKNPTAFYLCASSGRGSARTYEQYFGPGTRLTVT.

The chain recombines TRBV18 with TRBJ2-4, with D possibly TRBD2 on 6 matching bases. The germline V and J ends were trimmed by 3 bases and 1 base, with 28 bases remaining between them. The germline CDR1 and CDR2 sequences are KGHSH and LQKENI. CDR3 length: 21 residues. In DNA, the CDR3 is TGTGCCAGCTCACCGAGCAAGGGCGGGAATCCGGGGGTAGTGGCCAAAAACATTCAGTACTTC. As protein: CASSPSKGGNPGVVAKNIQYF.

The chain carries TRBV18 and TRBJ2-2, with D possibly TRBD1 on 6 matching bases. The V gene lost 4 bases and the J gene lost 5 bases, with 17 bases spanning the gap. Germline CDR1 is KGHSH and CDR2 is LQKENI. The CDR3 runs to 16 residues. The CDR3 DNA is TGTGCCAGCTCACTAGCCCCGGGACATACGACCGGGGAGCTGTTTTTT. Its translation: CASSLAPGHTTGELFF. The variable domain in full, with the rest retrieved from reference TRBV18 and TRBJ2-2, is NAGVMQNPRHLVRRRGQEARLRCSPMKGHSHVYWYRQLPEEGLKFMVYLQKENIIDESGMPKERFSAEFPKEGPSILRIQQVVRGDSAAYFCASSLAPGHTTGELFFGEGSRLTVL.

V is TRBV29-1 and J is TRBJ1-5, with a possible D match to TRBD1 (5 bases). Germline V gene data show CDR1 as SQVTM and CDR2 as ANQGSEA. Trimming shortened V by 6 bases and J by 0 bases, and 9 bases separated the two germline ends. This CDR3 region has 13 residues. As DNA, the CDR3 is TGCAGCGTGCAGGGAAATAGCAATCAGCCCCAGCATTTT. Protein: CSVQGNSNQPQHF.

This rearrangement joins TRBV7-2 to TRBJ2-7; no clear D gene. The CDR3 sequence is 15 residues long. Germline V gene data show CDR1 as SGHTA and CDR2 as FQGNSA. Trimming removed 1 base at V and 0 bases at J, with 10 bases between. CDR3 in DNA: TGTGCCAGCAGCTTAGAGCCTCGGAGCTCCTACGAGCAGTACTTC. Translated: CASSLEPRSSYEQYF.

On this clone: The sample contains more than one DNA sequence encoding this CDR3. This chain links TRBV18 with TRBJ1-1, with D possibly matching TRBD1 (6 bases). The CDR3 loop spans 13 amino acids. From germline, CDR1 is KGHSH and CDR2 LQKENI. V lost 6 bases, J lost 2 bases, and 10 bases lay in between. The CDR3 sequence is CASSRTDNTEAFF. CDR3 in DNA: TGTGCCAGCTCGCGGACAGATAACACTGAAGCTTTCTTT.

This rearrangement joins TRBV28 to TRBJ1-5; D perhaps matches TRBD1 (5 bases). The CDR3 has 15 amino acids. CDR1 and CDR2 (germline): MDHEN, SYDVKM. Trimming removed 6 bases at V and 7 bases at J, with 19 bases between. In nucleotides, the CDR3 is TGTGCCAGCAGGAAGACGCTCGGGGGTTTCCAGCCCCAGCATTTT. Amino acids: CASRKTLGGFQPQHF.

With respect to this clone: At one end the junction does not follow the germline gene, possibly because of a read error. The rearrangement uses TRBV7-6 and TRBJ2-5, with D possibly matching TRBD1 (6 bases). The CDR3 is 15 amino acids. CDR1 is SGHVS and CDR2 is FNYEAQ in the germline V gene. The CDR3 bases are TGTGCCAGCAGCTTAGACCCCACAGGGCAAGGGACCCAGTACTTC. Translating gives CASSLDPTGQGTQYF.

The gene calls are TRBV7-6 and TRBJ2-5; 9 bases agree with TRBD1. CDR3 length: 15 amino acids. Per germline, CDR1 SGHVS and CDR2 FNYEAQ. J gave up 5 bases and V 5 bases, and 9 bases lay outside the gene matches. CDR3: CASSPWTGVGETQYF. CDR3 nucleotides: TGTGCCAGCAGCCCCTGGACAGGGGTGGGGGAGACCCAGTACTTC.

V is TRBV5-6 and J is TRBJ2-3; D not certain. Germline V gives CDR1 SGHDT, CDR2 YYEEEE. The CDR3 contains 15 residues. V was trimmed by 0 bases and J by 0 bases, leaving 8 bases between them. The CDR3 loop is CASSLERTSTDTQYF. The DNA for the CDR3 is TGTGCCAGCAGCTTGGAGAGAACTAGCACAGATACGCAGTATTTT.

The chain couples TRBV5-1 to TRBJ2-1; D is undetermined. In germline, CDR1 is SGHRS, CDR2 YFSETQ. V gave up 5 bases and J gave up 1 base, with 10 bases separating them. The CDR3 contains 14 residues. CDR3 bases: TGCGCCAGCAGTGAGGATCAATCCTACAATGAGCAGTTCTTC. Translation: CASSEDQSYNEQFF.

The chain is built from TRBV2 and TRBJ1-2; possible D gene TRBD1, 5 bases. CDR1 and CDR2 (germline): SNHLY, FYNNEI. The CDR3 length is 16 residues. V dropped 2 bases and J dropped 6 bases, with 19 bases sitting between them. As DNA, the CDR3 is TGTGCCAGCAGTGAATTTGGGACGGGGGTGGTGGATGGCTACACCTTC. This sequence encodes CASSEFGTGVVDGYTF.

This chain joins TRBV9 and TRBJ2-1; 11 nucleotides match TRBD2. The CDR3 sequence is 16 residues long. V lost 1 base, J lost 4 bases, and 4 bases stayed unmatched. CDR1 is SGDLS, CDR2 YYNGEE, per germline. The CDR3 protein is CASSVHLAGGYNEQFF. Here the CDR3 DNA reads TGTGCCAGCAGCGTACACTTAGCGGGGGGGTACAATGAGCAGTTCTTC.

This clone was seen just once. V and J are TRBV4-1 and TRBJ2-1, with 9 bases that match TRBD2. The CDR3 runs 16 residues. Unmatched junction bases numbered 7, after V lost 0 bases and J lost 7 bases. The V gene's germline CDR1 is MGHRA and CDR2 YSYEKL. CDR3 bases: TGCGCCAGCAGCCAAGAAGGGCTAGCGGGATGGAATGAGCAGTTCTTC. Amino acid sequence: CASSQEGLAGWNEQFF.